These 22 T cell receptor beta chains share one sample of origin, sequenced in a study of CD8 T cells in Susac syndrome. An input of about 0.5 to 1 ug of RNA was subjected to reverse transcription using random hexamers. TCRdb re-called the immunoSEQ multiplex PCR reads with MiXCR, one entry per CDR3 protein. The table has a few hundred thousand distinct CDR3 sequences, 89% seen once. Sequenced: CD8+ T cells from PBMCs. These receptors all come from a human donor with multiple sclerosis.

The chain joins TRBV20-1 to TRBJ2-7, with TRBD2 matching over 9 bases. The CDR3 is 13 residues long. Per germline, CDR1 DFQATT and CDR2 SNEGSKA (reference sequence). V lost 2 bases, J lost 4 bases, and 3 bases stayed unmatched. The CDR3 sequence is CSARLAGTYEQYF. The CDR3 bases are TGCAGTGCTAGACTAGCGGGGACGTACGAGCAGTACTTC.

V gene TRBV27 combines with J gene TRBJ1-2; 7 nucleotides align to TRBD1. J gave up 8 bases and V 3 bases, and 9 bases lay outside the gene matches. The CDR3 contains 14 residues. Germline CDR1 is MNHEY and CDR2 is SMNVEV (reference sequence). The CDR3 sequence is CASSLSTGSGGYTF. CDR3 in DNA: TGTGCCAGCAGTTTGTCGACAGGGAGCGGCGGCTACACCTTC.

The chain has TRBV20-1 and TRBJ1-1; weak D call: TRBD1 (6 bases). The germline V and J ends were trimmed by 5 bases and 4 bases, with 14 bases remaining between them. CDR3 length: 13 residues. Per the germline V gene, CDR1 is DFQATT and CDR2 is SNEGSKA (reference sequence). The CDR3 loop is CSAVSTGFTEAFF. In DNA form, the CDR3 reads TGCAGTGCTGTTAGTACAGGGTTCACTGAAGCTTTCTTT.

The chain is built from TRBV6-5 and TRBJ2-2; TRBD2 is a possible D gene (5 bases). The CDR3 has 13 amino acids. V shed 7 bases and J shed 0 bases, with 6 bases lying between them. The germline V gene encodes CDR1 MNHEY and CDR2 SVGAGI. CDR3 nucleotides: TGTGCCAGCAACGGGGCGAACACCGGGGAGCTGTTTTTT. Translating gives CASNGANTGELFF.

This sequence joins TRBV29-1 and TRBJ2-1; D unclear. This CDR3 comprises 13 residues. V dropped 4 bases and J dropped 1 base, with 8 bases sitting between them. Germline-derived CDR1 and CDR2 are SQVTM and ANQGSEA. The CDR3 loop is CSVVTVSYNEQFF. The CDR3 nucleotides are TGCAGCGTTGTGACGGTTTCCTACAATGAGCAGTTCTTC.

This chain connects TRBV7-2 to TRBJ2-1; D call uncertain. The CDR3 extends over 13 amino acids. Germline CDR1 reads SGHTA; CDR2 reads FQGNSA. The V and J ends lost 3 bases and 5 bases respectively, with 8 bases between them. CDR3 loop: CASSFRVHNEQFF. CDR3 nucleotides: TGTGCCAGCAGCTTCCGGGTCCACAATGAGCAGTTCTTC. Using reference TRBV7-2 and TRBJ2-1 for the parts outside the CDR3, the full variable domain is GAGVSQSPSNKVTEKGKDVELRCDPISGHTALYWYRQSLGQGLEFLIYFQGNSAPDKSGLPSDRFSAERTGGSVSTLTIQRTQQEDSAVYLCASSFRVHNEQFFGPGTRLTVL.

The V and J genes are TRBV5-1 and TRBJ1-5; no firm D call. Between the trimmed V and J ends, which lost 5 bases and 1 base, there was a span of 10 bases. CDR1 and CDR2 (germline): SGHRS, YFSETQ. The CDR3 runs to 14 residues. The CDR3 loop reads CASSLTFSNQPQHF. CDR3 nucleotide sequence: TGCGCCAGCAGTTTGACGTTCAGCAATCAGCCCCAGCATTTT.

This rearrangement joins TRBV20-1 to TRBJ2-2; D ambiguous. This CDR3 region has 11 residues. V dropped 6 bases and J dropped 2 bases, with 4 bases sitting between them. Germline V CDR1 and CDR2: DFQATT, SNEGSKA (reference sequence). CDR3 in amino acids: CSAINTGELFF. In DNA, the CDR3 is TGCAGTGCCATTAACACCGGGGAGCTGTTTTTT.

This chain links TRBV30 with TRBJ2-7; D is possibly TRBD1 or TRBD2 (5 bases each). Germline V gene sequence: CDR1 GTSNPN, CDR2 SVGIG (reference sequence). The CDR3 has 14 residues. The germline V and J ends were trimmed by 4 bases and 3 bases, with 16 bases remaining between them. CDR3 region: CAWKFTGADYEQYF. DNA of the CDR3: TGTGCCTGGAAGTTTACCGGGGCGGACTACGAGCAGTACTTC.

The chain employs TRBV30 and TRBJ1-1; 8 bases are a match to TRBD1. Trimming cost V 5 bases and J 6 bases; bases outside gene matches: 5. Per the germline V gene, CDR1 is GTSNPN and CDR2 is SVGIG (reference sequence). The CDR3 runs 12 residues. CDR3 sequence: CAWDRGKSEAFF. CDR3 coding DNA: TGTGCCTGGGACAGGGGTAAATCTGAAGCTTTCTTT. The variable domain in full, completed from reference TRBV30 and TRBJ1-1, reads SQTIHQWPATLVQPVGSPLSLECTVEGTSNPNLYWYRQAAGRGLQLLFYSVGIGQISSEVPQNLSASRPQDRQFILSSKKLLLSDSGFYLCAWDRGKSEAFFGQGTRLTVV.

This clonotype showed up just once. V usage is TRBV7-9 and J usage is TRBJ2-6; 7 nucleotides agree with TRBD1. This CDR3 has 16 amino acids. CDR1 is SEHNR, CDR2 FQNEAQ, per germline (reference sequence). J lost 4 bases, V lost 1 base, and 4 bases had no gene match. The CDR3 loop reads CASSLGRGLGANVLTF. DNA of the CDR3: TGTGCCAGCAGCTTAGGAAGGGGGCTCGGGGCCAACGTCCTGACTTTC.

This sequence joins TRBV4-2 and TRBJ1-2; TRBD1 is a possible D gene (5 bases). The germline V and J ends were trimmed by 0 bases and 4 bases, with 33 bases remaining between them. Per germline, CDR1 LGHNA and CDR2 YNFKEQ. This CDR3 contains 22 residues. CDR3 in DNA: TGTGCCAGCAGCCAAGATCCCGGGTTCTTTTCGGGACTAAAGAAGTCGGCCTATGGCTACACCTTC. It is translated as CASSQDPGFFSGLKKSAYGYTF.

The chain links TRBV20-1 to TRBJ2-2, with 9 nucleotides matching TRBD2. The CDR3 consists of 17 residues. The V gene end was trimmed by 7 bases and the J gene end by 0 bases; junction bases not matched to a gene: 12. Germline CDR1 reads DFQATT; CDR2 reads SNEGSKA (reference sequence). The CDR3 loop is CSVTSRLAGPNTGELFF. As DNA, the CDR3 is TGCAGTGTCACATCTCGTCTAGCGGGGCCGAACACCGGGGAGCTGTTTTTT.

This clonotype came up once. The chain carries TRBV19 and TRBJ2-7, with 9 bases fitting TRBD1. The germline V gene encodes CDR1 LNHDA and CDR2 SQIVND (reference sequence). The CDR3 spans 17 residues. Trimming took 5 bases from V and 6 from J; bases not matched to a gene: 17. The CDR3 region is CASSSTPAGTGYGEQYF. The DNA for the CDR3 is TGTGCCAGTAGTTCCACCCCGGCCGGGACAGGGTATGGCGAGCAGTACTTC. Combining the CDR3 with reference TRBV19 and TRBJ2-7 gives the whole variable domain DGGITQSPKYLFRKEGQNVTLSCEQNLNHDAMYWYRQDPGQGLRLIYYSQIVNDFQKGDIAEGYSVSREKKESFPLTVTSAQKNPTAFYLCASSSTPAGTGYGEQYFGPGTRLTVT.

CDR3 amino acids: CASSASGATSYEQYF. The DNA for the CDR3 is TGTGCCAGCAGCGCAAGCGGGGCGACGTCCTACGAGCAGTACTTC. This chain links TRBV5-6 with TRBJ2-7; 7 bases agree with TRBD2. The CDR3 is made up of 15 amino acids. CDR1 and CDR2 (germline): SGHDT, YYEEEE. V dropped 4 bases and J dropped 1; count of bases not matched to a gene: 8. The full variable domain, rest sourced from reference TRBV5-6 and TRBJ2-7, is DAGVTQSPTHLIKTRGQQVTLRCSPKSGHDTVSWYQQALGQGPQFIFQYYEEEERQRGNFPDRFSGHQFPNYSSELNVNALLLGDSALYLCASSASGATSYEQYFGPGTRLTVT.

The J gene is TRBJ2-7, the V gene TRBV28, with D maybe TRBD1 (6 bases). CDR1 MDHEN and CDR2 SYDVKM come from the germline V gene. V lost 3 bases to trimming and J lost 7 bases, with 10 bases between them. The length of the CDR3 is 12 residues. CDR3 sequence (DNA): TGTGCCAGCAGTTTCTCCAGGGGTGAGCAGTACTTC. The encoded protein is CASSFSRGEQYF.

The chain couples TRBV7-9 to TRBJ2-1; 14 bases fit TRBD2. V shed 3 bases, J shed 6 bases, and the junction held 7 bases outside the gene matches. The CDR3 loop spans 17 amino acids. CDR1 is SEHNR and CDR2 is FQNEAQ in the germline V gene (reference sequence). The CDR3 nucleotides read TGTGCCAGCAGCTTCGGACTAGCGGGGGGCCCTCTCAATGAGCAGTTCTTC. Translation gives CASSFGLAGGPLNEQFF.

The CDR3 sequence: CASSQRGGLQETQYF. For the CDR3, the DNA is TGCGCCAGCAGTCAGAGGGGCGGACTACAAGAGACCCAGTACTTC. The chain combines TRBV23-1 with TRBJ2-5; a possible D gene is TRBD2 (6 bases). TRBV23-1 is treated as an ORF (open reading frame) with a function not yet certain. V shed 3 bases and J shed 2 bases, with 13 bases lying between them. This CDR3 has 15 residues.

The V and J genes are TRBV10-3 and TRBJ2-5, with 14 bases identical to TRBD2. The germline V gene has CDR1 ENHRY and CDR2 SYGVKD. The CDR3 loop spans 17 amino acids. V gave up 4 bases and J gave up 5 bases; unmatched junction bases: 9. In nucleotides, the CDR3 is TGTGCCATCAGTGGCTTTGGACTAGCGGGGGGATTGGAGACCCAGTACTTC. As protein: CAISGFGLAGGLETQYF.

The chain joins TRBV2 to TRBJ1-1, with D possibly TRBD1 on 5 matching bases. V lost 3 bases to trimming and J lost 10 bases, with 15 bases between them. The CDR3 runs 13 residues. CDR1 is SNHLY, CDR2 FYNNEI, per germline. DNA for the CDR3: TGTGCCAGCAGTGATGGGGGAATGGATGGAGCTTTCTTT. The encoded protein is CASSDGGMDGAFF.

The chain carries TRBV4-3 and TRBJ2-1; TRBD2 is a possible D gene (5 bases). V was cut by 3 bases and J by 0 bases, with 9 bases left in between. Germline assignment: CDR1 LGHNA and CDR2 YSLEER. The CDR3 extends over 15 amino acids. The CDR3 DNA is TGCGCCAGCAGCCAGACTAATCCCTCCTACAATGAGCAGTTCTTC. Translated: CASSQTNPSYNEQFF.

The CDR3 sequence: CAWRGDENTEAFF. Written as DNA, the CDR3 is TGTGCCTGGAGGGGAGACGAGAACACTGAAGCTTTCTTT. The gene calls are TRBV30 and TRBJ1-1; D gene unclear. Germline V CDR1 and CDR2: GTSNPN, SVGIG (reference sequence). The CDR3 covers 13 residues. Between the trimmed V and J ends, which lost 3 bases and 1 base, there was a span of 9 bases.